The 9 T cell receptor beta chains below were found in one sample sequenced in a study of monozygotic twins with inflammatory bowel disease (dated by TCRdb to between 2018 and 2021). To prepare the library, 5' RACE was applied. The instrument was an Illumina HiSeq 2500. Once TCRdb had reprocessed the reads, it stored one entry per CDR3 protein sequence and supplied no DNA. The sample's clone listing holds about 140,000 distinct CDR3 sequences. The ten largest clones represent more than 1% of the sample. The sample consisted of blood. The source is a human donor with ulcerative colitis or Crohn's disease, or a healthy co-twin of an affected twin (not recorded which).

The V call is TRBV6-1, the J call TRBJ1-1; TCRdb outputs TRBD1, but without DNA this stays unchecked. The CDR3 is made up of 14 amino acids. The germline gives CDR1 MNHNS, CDR2 SASEGT. The CDR3 loop reads CASRLDRGGTEAFF.

The rearrangement links TRBV28 to TRBJ2-2; no DNA is available, so the TRBD1 call from TCRdb remains unchecked. Germline CDR1 reads MDHEN; CDR2 reads SYDVKM. The CDR3 loop spans 16 amino acids. CDR3 amino acids: CASTLNPGGSTGELFF.

CDR3 in amino acids: CASSLGPSGRGFSSYNEQFF. The chain employs TRBV7-6 and TRBJ2-1; TCRdb designates TRBD2, a call that cannot be tested without DNA. This CDR3 has 20 residues. Germline CDR1 reads SGHVS; CDR2 reads FNYEAQ.

The chain's CDR3 is CASSQEGTRGSETQYF. The V call is TRBV4-2, the J call TRBJ2-5; there is no DNA to check the TCRdb D call of TRBD2. The CDR3 is 16 amino acids. Germline lookup yields CDR1 LGHNA and CDR2 YNFKEQ.

Here the CDR3 reads CASTTLKGDTIYF. The V and J genes are TRBV12-3 or TRBV12-4 and TRBJ1-3. This CDR3 comprises 13 residues.

V is TRBV19 and J is TRBJ1-4. The CDR3 has 12 amino acids. Germline V gives CDR1 LNHDA, CDR2 SQIVND (reference sequence). The CDR3: CASSMGRQKLFF.

V is TRBV5-1 and J is TRBJ2-2; TCRdb's assignment of TRBD1 cannot be checked, as there is no DNA. The length of the CDR3 is 15 residues. Per germline, CDR1 SGHRS and CDR2 YFSETQ. The CDR3 reads CASSWMTGDTGELFF.

This sequence joins TRBV19 and TRBJ2-2. Germline CDR1 is LNHDA and CDR2 is SQIVND (reference sequence). The CDR3 spans 12 residues. This chain's CDR3 is CASSEYTGELFF.

The CDR3 protein is CASSSNGPGLQETQYF. This chain joins TRBV7-2 and TRBJ2-5; TCRdb's D call, TRBD2, is unchecked because there is no DNA. Per germline, CDR1 SGHTA and CDR2 FQGNSA. The CDR3 loop spans 16 amino acids.